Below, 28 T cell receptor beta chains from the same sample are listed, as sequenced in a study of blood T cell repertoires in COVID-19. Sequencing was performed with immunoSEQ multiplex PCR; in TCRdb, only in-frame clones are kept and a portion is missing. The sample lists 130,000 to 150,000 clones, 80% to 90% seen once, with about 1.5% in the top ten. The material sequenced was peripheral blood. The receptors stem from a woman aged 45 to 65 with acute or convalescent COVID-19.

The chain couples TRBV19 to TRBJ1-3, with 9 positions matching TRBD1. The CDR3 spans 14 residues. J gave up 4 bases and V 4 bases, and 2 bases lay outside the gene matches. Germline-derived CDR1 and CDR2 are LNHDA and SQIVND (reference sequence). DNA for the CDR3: TGTGCCAGTAGTACGACAGGGGGAGGAAACACCATATATTTT. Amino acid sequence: CASSTTGGGNTIYF.

This chain's CDR3 is CASSQGQLNTEAFF. The CDR3 DNA reads as TGTGCCAGCAGTCAGGGACAGCTGAACACTGAAGCTTTCTTT. The J gene is TRBJ1-1, the V gene TRBV6-5, with 7 bases that match TRBD1. This CDR3 region has 14 residues. Germline values: CDR1 MNHEY, CDR2 SVGAGI. V shed 5 bases, J shed 0 bases, and the junction held 3 bases outside the gene matches.

CDR3 bases: TGTGCCAGCAGTTACTCCCCGGGACTTAATGAAAAACTGTTTTTT. This translates into CASSYSPGLNEKLFF. The chain combines TRBV6-5 with TRBJ1-4, with D tentatively TRBD1 (5 bases). The germline gives CDR1 MNHEY, CDR2 SVGAGI. This CDR3 contains 15 residues. V lost 0 bases and J lost 4, with 9 bases in between.

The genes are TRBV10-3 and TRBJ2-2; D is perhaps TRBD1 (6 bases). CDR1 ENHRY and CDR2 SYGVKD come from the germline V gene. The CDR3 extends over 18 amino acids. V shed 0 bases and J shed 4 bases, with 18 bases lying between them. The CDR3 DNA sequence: TGTGCCATCAGTGAGTCGTCAGGGGTTGGCAGTCGCACCGGGGAGCTGTTTTTT. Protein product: CAISESSGVGSRTGELFF.

CDR3 in DNA: TGTGCCAGCTCACCGGCAGGGGCATGGGGCTCCTACAATGAGCAGTTCTTC. This encodes CASSPAGAWGSYNEQFF. The chain carries TRBV18 and TRBJ2-1, with D possibly TRBD1 on 6 matching bases. In germline, CDR1 is KGHSH, CDR2 LQKENI. V was trimmed by 3 bases and J by 0 bases, leaving 15 bases between them. CDR3 length equals 17 residues.

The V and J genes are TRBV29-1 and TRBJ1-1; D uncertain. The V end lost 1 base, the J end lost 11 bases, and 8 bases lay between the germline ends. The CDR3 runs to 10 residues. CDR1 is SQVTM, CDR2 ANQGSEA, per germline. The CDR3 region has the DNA TGCAGCGTTGAAGGGCCCGGGGCTTTCTTT. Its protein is CSVEGPGAFF.

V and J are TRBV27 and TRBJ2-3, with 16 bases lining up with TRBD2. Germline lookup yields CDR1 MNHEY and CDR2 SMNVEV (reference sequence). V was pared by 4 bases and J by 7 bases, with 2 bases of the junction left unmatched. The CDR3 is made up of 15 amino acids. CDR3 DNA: TGTGCCAGCAGTTCGGGACTAGCGGGAGGGAATACGCAGTATTTT. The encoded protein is CASSSGLAGGNTQYF.

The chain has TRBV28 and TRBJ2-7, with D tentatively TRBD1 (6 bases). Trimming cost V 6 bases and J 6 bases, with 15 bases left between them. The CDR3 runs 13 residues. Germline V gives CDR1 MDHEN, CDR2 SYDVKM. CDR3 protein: CASSGDILGEQYF. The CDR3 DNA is TGTGCCAGCAGCGGGGACATTTTGGGCGAGCAGTACTTC.

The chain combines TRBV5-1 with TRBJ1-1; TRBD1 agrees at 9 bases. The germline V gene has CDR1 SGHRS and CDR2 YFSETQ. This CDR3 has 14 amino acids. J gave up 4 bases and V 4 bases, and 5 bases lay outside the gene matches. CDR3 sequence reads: CASSAQGAITEAFF. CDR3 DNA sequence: TGCGCCAGCAGCGCACAGGGGGCAATCACTGAAGCTTTCTTT.

The DNA of the CDR3 is TGCGCCAGCACAGGTAACACTGAAGCTTTCTTT. Its protein is CASTGNTEAFF. J is TRBJ1-1 and V is TRBV5-1; no definite D call. Trimming removed 6 bases from V and 2 bases from J, with 5 bases in between. In germline, CDR1 is SGHRS, CDR2 YFSETQ. CDR3 length equals 11 residues.

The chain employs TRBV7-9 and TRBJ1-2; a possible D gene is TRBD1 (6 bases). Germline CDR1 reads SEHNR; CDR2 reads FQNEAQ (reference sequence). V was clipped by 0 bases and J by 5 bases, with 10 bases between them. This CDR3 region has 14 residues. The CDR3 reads CASSLAPGAYGYTF. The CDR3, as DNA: TGTGCCAGCAGCTTAGCGCCAGGGGCTTATGGCTACACCTTC.

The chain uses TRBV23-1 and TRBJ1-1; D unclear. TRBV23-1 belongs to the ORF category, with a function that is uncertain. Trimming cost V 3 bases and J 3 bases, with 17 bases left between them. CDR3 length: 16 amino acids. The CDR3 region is CASSHPRVTKHTEAFF. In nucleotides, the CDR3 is TGCGCCAGCAGTCACCCCCGGGTGACTAAGCACACTGAAGCTTTCTTT.

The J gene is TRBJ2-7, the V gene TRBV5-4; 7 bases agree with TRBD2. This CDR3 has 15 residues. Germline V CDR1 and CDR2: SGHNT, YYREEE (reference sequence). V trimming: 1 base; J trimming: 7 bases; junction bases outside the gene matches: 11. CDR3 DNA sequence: TGTGCCAGCAGCTTGAGCGGGGCTCGTTTGGTTGAGCAGTACTTC. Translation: CASSLSGARLVEQYF. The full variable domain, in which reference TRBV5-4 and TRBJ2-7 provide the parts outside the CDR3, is ETGVTQSPTHLIKTRGQQVTLRCSSQSGHNTVSWYQQALGQGPQFIFQYYREEENGRGNFPPRFSGLQFPNYSSELNVNALELDDSALYLCASSLSGARLVEQYFGPGTRLTVT.

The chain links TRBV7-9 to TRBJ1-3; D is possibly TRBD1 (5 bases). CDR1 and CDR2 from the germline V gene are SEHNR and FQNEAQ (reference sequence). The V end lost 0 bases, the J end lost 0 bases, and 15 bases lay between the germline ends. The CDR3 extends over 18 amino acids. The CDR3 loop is CASSLAQGLISSGNTIYF. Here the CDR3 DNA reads TGTGCCAGCAGCTTAGCTCAGGGACTTATATCCTCTGGAAACACCATATATTTT.

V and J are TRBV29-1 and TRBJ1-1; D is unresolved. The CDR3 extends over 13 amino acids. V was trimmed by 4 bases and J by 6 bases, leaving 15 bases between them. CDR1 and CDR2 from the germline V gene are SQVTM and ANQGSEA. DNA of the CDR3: TGCAGCGTTGTGTCCCTACTGGGAGCTGAAGCTTTCTTT. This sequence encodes CSVVSLLGAEAFF.

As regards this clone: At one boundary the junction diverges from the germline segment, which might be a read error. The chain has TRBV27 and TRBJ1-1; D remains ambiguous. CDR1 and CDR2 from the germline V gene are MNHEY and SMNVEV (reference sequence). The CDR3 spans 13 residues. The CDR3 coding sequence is TGTGCCAGCAGTCCCACCGCGGCATTACCAAACCACTTT. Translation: CASSPTAALPNHF.

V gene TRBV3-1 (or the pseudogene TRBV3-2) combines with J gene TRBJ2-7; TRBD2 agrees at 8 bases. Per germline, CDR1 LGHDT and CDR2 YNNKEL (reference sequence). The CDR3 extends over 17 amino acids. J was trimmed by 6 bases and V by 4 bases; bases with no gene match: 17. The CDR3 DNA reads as TGTGCCAGCAGCCCCGATCCCGGGACTAGTTTGAGCCTCGAGCAGTACTTC. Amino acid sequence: CASSPDPGTSLSLEQYF.

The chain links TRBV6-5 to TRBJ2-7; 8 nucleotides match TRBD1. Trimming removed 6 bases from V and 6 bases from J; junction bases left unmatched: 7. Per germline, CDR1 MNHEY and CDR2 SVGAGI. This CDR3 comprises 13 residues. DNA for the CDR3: TGTGCCAGCAGCTATCGACAGGGGCCCGAGCAGTACTTC. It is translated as CASSYRQGPEQYF.

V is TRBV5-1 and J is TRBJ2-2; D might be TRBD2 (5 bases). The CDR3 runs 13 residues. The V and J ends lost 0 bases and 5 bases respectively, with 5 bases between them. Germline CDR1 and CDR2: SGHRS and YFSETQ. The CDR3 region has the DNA TGCGCCAGCAGCTTGGGAGGGACCGGGGAGCTGTTTTTT. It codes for CASSLGGTGELFF.

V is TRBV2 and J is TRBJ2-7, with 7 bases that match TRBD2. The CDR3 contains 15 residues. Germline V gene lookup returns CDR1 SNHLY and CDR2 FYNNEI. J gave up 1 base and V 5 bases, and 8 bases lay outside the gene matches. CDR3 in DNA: TGTGCCAGCAGTAAGGGCGGGAGTGAGTCCTACGAGCAGTACTTC. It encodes CASSKGGSESYEQYF.

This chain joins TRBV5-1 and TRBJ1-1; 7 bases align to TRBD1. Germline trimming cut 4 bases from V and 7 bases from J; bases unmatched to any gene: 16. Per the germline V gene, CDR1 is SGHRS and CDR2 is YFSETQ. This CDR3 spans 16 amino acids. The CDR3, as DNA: TGCGCCAGCAGCAGAGGGGGCCGATCGGGGGATAGTGAAGCTTTCTTT. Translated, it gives CASSRGGRSGDSEAFF.

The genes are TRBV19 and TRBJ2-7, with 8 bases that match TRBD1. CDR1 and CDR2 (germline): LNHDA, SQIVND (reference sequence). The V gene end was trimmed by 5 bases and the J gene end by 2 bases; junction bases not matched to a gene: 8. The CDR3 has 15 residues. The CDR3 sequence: CASSPATGATYEQYF. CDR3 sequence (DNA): TGTGCCAGTAGTCCGGCGACAGGGGCGACCTACGAGCAGTACTTC.

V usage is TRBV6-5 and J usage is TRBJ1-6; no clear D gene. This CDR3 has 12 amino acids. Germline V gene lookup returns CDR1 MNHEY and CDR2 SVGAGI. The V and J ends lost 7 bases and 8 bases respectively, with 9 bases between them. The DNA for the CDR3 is TGTGCCAGCACGGAGTCTTATTCACCCCTCCACTTT. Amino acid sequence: CASTESYSPLHF.

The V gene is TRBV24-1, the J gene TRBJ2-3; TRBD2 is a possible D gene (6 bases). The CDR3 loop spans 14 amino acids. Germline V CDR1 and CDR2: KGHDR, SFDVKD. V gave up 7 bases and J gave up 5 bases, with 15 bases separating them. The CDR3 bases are TGTGCCACCAGGGGAGGCCGGAATAGAGATACGCAGTATTTT. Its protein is CATRGGRNRDTQYF.

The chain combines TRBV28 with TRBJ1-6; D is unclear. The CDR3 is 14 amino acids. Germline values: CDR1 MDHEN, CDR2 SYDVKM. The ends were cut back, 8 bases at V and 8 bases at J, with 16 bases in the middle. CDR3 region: CASSPNSGYSPLHF. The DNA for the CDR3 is TGTGCCAGCTCCCCCAACAGCGGGTATTCACCCCTCCACTTT.

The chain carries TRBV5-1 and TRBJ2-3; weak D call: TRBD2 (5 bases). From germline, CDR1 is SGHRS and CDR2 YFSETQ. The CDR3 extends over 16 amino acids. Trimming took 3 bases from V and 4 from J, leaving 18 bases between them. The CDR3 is CASSSHGVSRADTQYF. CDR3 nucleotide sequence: TGCGCCAGCAGCTCCCACGGGGTCAGTAGGGCAGATACGCAGTATTTT.

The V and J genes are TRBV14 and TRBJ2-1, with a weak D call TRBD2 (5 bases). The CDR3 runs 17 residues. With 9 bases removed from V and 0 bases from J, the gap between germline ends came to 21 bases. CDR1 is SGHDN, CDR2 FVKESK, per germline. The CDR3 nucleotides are TGTGCCAGTAGGCCTTCTAGCTGGCCGAGCTCCTACAATGAGCAGTTCTTC. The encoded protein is CASRPSSWPSSYNEQFF.

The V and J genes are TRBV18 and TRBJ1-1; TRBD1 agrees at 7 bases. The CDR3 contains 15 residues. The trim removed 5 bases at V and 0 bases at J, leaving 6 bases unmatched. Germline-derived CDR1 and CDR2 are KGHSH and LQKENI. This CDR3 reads CASSYRDSLNTEAFF. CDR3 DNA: TGTGCCAGCTCATACCGGGACAGCCTGAACACTGAAGCTTTCTTT.